This is a list of T cell receptor beta chains from one sample in a study of CD4 T cells in relation to SARS-CoV-2 and coronaviruses. Their antigens are not known. Method: immunoSEQ multiplex PCR; TCRdb's copy keeps in-frame clones and lacks some. Altogether some 19,000 clones are present, 70% to 80% being singletons, with the ten largest covering 30%. Sequencing used CD4+ T cells from PBMCs, cultured in vitro. The receptors here all came from a human donor in good health. Both conserved end residues are part of each CDR3. The D gene is left open where the match is weak. The size field is filled for only some rows; it gives once, few, many or a size class.

cdr3_nt cdr3_aa clone_size v_call d_call j_call
TGTGCCAGCAGCCCCGACAACTCCTACGAGCAGTACTTC CASSPDNSYEQYF few TRBV11-3 . TRBJ2-7
TGTGCCAGCAGTGAACGGGGGCTCAGCACTGAAGCTTTCTTT CASSERGLSTEAFF . TRBV6-1 . TRBJ1-1
TGTGCCAGCAGCCAAGAAGGGGGCAGGGGGAACACTGAAGCTTTCTTT CASSQEGGRGNTEAFF . TRBV4-2 TRBD1 TRBJ1-1
TGTGCCAGCAGCTTTAGAGGGGCAGATACGCAGTATTTT CASSFRGADTQYF . TRBV11-3 . TRBJ2-3
TGCGCCAGCAGCTTACAGGGGTCTCGAACTGAAGCTTTCTTT CASSLQGSRTEAFF . TRBV5-1 TRBD1 TRBJ1-1
TGCAGCGTTGACGAGCGGGGGGGAATCCTAGGGTATTTT CSVDERGGILGYF . TRBV29-1 TRBD2 TRBJ2-3
TGCGCCAGCAGCGTGGACAGTATGGGTGGCTACACCTTC CASSVDSMGGYTF . TRBV5-1 . TRBJ1-2
TGTGCCAGTAGTATAGTCGGCCGGAGAACTCACTCTGGAAACACCATATATTTT CASSIVGRRTHSGNTIYF . TRBV19 . TRBJ1-3
TGTGCCAGTAGCCTACAAGGGGGACCCCAGCATTTT CASSLQGGPQHF . TRBV19 . TRBJ1-5
TGTGCCAGTAGTATTAACAGAGCCATTAGCAATCAGCCCCAGCATTTT CASSINRAISNQPQHF . TRBV19 . TRBJ1-5
TGCAGTGCTAGTGGGGGTCCCAGCTCTGGGGCCAACGTCCTGACTTTC CSASGGPSSGANVLTF . TRBV20-1 . TRBJ2-6
TGTGCTAGTGGTTTGCCCTACAGCGCCGCTTTCTTT CASGLPYSAAFF medium-sized TRBV12-5 . TRBJ1-1
TGTGCCAGCTCCCCGCCGTCCAGCTCCAATGAAAAACTGTTTTTT CASSPPSSSNEKLFF . TRBV18 . TRBJ1-4
TGTGCCAGCAGTCCCGAGGGGCGCGGATGGCAGTTCTTC CASSPEGRGWQFF . TRBV27 . TRBJ2-1
TGCGCCAGCAGCACCCGGGAGAAGGTGGACATTCAGTACTTC CASSTREKVDIQYF . TRBV5-1 . TRBJ2-4
TGTGCCAGCAGCGTCGAGTCTCGAACAGATACGCAGTATTTT CASSVESRTDTQYF . TRBV9 . TRBJ2-3
TGTGCCAGCAGTCCCGAATGGACAGGGACAGATACGCAGTATTTT CASSPEWTGTDTQYF . TRBV6-6 TRBD1 TRBJ2-3
TGTGCCAGCGCCGAGGCCGGGACAGGGGGCTTAGGCTATGGCTACACCTTC CASAEAGTGGLGYGYTF . TRBV19 TRBD1 TRBJ1-2
TGTGCCAGCAGCCTTGCGGAGGGAGTCGCTGGGGCCAACGTCCTGACTTTC CASSLAEGVAGANVLTF . TRBV3-1/TRBV3-2 . TRBJ2-6
TGTGCCACCAGCAGAGATCTGAACACTGAAGCTTTCTTT CATSRDLNTEAFF . TRBV15 . TRBJ1-1
TGTGCCAGCAGTGATGGCGGGACATCTGGGGCCAACGTCCTGACTTTC CASSDGGTSGANVLTF . TRBV6-1 . TRBJ2-6
TGTGCCAGCAGTGTTTTCCCCGGTCAGCCCCAGCATTTT CASSVFPGQPQHF once TRBV2 . TRBJ1-5
TGTGCCAGCAGCGTGACGGGTACCTACGAGCAGTACTTC CASSVTGTYEQYF . TRBV5-5 . TRBJ2-7
TGTGCCAGCAGTTTTGCCGGAGATGGGGGCTACACCTTC CASSFAGDGGYTF . TRBV28 . TRBJ1-2